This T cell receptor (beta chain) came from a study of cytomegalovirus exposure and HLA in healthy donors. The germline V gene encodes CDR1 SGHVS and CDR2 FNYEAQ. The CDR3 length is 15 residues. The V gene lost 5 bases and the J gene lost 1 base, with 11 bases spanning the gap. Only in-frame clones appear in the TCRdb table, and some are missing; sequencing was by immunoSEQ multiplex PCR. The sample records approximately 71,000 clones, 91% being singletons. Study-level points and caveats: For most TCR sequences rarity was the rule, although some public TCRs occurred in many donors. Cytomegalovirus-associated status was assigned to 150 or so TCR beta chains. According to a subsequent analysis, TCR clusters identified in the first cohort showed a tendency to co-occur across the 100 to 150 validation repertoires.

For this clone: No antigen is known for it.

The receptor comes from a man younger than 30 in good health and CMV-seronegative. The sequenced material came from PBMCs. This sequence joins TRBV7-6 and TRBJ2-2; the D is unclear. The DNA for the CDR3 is TGTGCCAGCAGCCCCGGCAGGCTGAACACCGGGGAGCTGTTTTTT. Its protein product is CASSPGRLNTGELFF.